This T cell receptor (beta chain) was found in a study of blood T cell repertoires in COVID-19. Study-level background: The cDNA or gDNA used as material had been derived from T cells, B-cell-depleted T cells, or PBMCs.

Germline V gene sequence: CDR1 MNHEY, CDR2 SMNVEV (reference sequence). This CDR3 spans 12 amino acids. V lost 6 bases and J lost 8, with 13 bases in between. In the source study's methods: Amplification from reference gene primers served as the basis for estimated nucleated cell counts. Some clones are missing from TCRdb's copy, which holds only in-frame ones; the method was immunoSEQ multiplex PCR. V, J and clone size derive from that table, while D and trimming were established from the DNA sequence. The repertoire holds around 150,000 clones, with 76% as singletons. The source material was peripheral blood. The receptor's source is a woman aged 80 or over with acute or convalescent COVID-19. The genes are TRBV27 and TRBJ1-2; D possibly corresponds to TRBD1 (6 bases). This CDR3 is CASRKEQGGYTF. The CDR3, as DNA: TGTGCCAGCAGAAAAGAACAGGGCGGCTACACCTTC.